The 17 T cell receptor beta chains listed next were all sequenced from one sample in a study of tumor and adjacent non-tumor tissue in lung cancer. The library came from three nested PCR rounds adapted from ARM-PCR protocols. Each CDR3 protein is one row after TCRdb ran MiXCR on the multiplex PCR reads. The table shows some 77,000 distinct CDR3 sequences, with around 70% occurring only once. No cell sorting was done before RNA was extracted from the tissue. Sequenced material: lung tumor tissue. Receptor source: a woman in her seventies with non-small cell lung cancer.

CDR3 region: CSSAGLAGVPDTQYF. The CDR3 nucleotides are TGCAGCTCTGCAGGGCTAGCGGGAGTGCCAGATACGCAGTATTTT. The chain recombines TRBV29-1 with TRBJ2-3, with 10 bases aligning to TRBD2. Germline V gives CDR1 SQVTM, CDR2 ANQGSEA. CDR3 length: 15 amino acids. J lost 4 bases, V lost 8 bases, and 12 bases had no gene match.

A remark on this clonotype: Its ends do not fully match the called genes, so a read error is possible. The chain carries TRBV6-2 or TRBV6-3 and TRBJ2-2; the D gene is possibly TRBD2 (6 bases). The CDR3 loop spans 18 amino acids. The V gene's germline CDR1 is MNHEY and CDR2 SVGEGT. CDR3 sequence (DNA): TGTGCCAGCAGTTACCCCAATCCGGAACTAGCAAACACCGAGGAGCTGTTTTTT. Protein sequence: CASSYPNPELANTEELFF.

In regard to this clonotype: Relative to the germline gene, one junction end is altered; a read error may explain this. CDR3: CSVDFASSTGGLSF. Here the CDR3 DNA reads TGCAGCGTTGATTTCGCTAGCTCGACCGGGGGGCTGTCTTTT. The chain recombines TRBV29-1 with TRBJ2-2; maybe TRBD2 (7 bases). Per the germline V gene, CDR1 is SQVTM and CDR2 is ANQGSEA. This CDR3 is 14 amino acids long.

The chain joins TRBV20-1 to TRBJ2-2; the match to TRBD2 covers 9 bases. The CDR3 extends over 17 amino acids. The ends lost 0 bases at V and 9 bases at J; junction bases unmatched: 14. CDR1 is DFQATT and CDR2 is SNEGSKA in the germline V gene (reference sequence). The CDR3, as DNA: TGCAGTGCTAGAGACGATAGCGGGAGCGCGAACATCAGGGAGCTGTTTTTT. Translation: CSARDDSGSANIRELFF.

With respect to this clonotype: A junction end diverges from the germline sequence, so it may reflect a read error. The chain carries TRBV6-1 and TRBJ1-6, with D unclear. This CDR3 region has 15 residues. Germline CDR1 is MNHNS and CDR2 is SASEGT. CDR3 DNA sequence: TGTGCCAGCAGTGACCACACTGAATTCTTTATTTTCCTCTACTTT. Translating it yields CASSDHTEFFIFLYF.

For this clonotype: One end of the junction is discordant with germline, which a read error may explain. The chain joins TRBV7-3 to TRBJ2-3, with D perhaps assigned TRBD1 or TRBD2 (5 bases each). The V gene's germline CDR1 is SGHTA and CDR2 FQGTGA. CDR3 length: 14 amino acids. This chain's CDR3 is CARSLTGAKDTQYF. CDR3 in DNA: TGTGCCAGAAGCTTAACCGGGGCCAAAGATACGCAGTATTTT.

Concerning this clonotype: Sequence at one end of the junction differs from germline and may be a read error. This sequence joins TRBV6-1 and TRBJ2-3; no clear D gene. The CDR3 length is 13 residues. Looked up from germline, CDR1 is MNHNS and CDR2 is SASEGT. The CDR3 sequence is CATSGFSTDTQYF. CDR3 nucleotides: TGTGCCACCAGTGGGTTCAGTACAGATACGCAGTATTTT.

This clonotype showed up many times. The CDR3 sequence: CASSFSPGGTSTDTQYF. CDR3 nucleotides: TGTGCCAGCAGCTTCTCACCCGGCGGGACAAGCACAGATACGCAGTATTTT. The chain carries TRBV7-2 and TRBJ2-3; tentatively, D is TRBD1 or TRBD2 (6 bases each). Germline V CDR1 and CDR2: SGHTA, FQGNSA. Trimming cost V 3 bases and J 0 bases, with 16 bases left between them. The CDR3 has 17 residues.

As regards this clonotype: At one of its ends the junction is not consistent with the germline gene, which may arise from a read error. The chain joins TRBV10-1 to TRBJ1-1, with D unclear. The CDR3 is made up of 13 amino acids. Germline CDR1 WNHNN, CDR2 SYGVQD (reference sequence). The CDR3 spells CVSSESGRAEAFF. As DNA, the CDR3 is TGTGTCAGCAGTGAGTCGGGGAGGGCTGAAGCTTTCTTT.

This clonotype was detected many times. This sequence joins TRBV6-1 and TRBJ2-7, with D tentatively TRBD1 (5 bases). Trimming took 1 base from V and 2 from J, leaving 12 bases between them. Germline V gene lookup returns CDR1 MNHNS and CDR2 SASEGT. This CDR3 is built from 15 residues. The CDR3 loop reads CASSEVNRIPYEQYF. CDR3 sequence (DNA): TGTGCCAGCAGTGAAGTGAACAGGATCCCCTACGAGCAGTACTTC.

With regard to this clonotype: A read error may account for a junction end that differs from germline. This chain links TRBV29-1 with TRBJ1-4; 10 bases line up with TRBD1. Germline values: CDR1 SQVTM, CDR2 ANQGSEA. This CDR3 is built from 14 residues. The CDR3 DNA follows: TGTAGCGTCGGACAGGGGGGGACTGACGAAAAACTGTTTTTC. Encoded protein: CSVGQGGTDEKLFF. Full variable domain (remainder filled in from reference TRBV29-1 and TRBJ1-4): SAVISQKPSRDICQRGTSLTIQCQVDSQVTMMFWYRQQPGQSLTLIATANQGSEATYESGFVIDKFPISRPNLTFSTLTVSNMSPEDSSIYLCSVGQGGTDEKLFFGSGTQLSVL.

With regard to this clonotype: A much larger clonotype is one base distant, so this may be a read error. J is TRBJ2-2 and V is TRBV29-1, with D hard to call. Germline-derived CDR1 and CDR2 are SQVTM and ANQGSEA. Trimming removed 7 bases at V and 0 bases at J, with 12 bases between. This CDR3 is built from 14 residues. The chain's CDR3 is CSGLEVTNTGELFF. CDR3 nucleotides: TGCAGCGGCCTGGAAGTAACGAACACCGGGGAGCTGTTTTTT.

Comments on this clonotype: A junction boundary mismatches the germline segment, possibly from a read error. CDR3 sequence (DNA): TGTGCCAACAGTTTCACCCCTGGACTAGCGGGTTCCACAGATACGCAGTATTTT. It codes for CANSFTPGLAGSTDTQYF. The chain employs TRBV28 and TRBJ2-3; 11 bases align to TRBD2. CDR1 and CDR2 from the germline V gene are MDHEN and SYDVKM. This CDR3 is 18 amino acids long.

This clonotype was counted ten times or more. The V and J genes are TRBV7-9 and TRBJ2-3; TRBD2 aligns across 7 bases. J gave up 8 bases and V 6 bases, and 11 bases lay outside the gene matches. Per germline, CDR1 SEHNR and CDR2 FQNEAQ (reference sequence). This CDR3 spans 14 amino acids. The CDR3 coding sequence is TGTGCCAGCAGACCAAGCGGGGTGGCTCCTACGCAGTATTTT. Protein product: CASRPSGVAPTQYF.

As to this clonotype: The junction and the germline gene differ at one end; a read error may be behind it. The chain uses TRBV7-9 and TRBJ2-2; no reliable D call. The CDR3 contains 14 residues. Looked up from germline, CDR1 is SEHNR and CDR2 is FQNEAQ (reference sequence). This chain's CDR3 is CANSFWSRTGELFF. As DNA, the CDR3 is TGTGCCAACAGCTTCTGGTCCCGCACCGGGGAGCTGTTTTTT.

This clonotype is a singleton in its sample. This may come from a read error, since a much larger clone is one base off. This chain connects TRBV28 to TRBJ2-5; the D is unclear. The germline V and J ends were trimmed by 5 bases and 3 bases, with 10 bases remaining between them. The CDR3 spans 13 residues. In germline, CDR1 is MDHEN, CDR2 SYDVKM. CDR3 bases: TGTGCCAGCAGTAAAACAAGGGAAGAGACCCAGTACTTC. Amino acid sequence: CASSKTREETQYF.

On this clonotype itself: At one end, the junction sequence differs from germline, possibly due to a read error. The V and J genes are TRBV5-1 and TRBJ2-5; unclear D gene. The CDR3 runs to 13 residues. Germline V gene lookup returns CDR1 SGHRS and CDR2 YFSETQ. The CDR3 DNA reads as TGCGCCAGCTGCTTAACCCGGGAAGAGACCCAGTACTTC. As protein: CASCLTREETQYF.